The source of this T cell receptor (beta chain) is a study of blood T cell repertoires in COVID-19. The CDR3 runs to 15 residues. Germline assignment: CDR1 SEHNR and CDR2 FQNEAQ (reference sequence). V was shortened by 3 bases and J by 2 bases, with 13 bases between the two germline ends. In the source study's methods: Quantification of nucleated cells was approximated via reference gene primer amplification. Sequencing was performed with immunoSEQ multiplex PCR; in TCRdb, only in-frame clones are kept and a portion is missing. The D gene and trimming were derived from the DNA, and the V and J assignments and clone size from that table. This sample yields 170,000 or so clones, of which 90% to 95% are seen a single time; around 0.5% belongs to the top ten.

The chain has TRBV7-9 and TRBJ1-1, with D possibly matching TRBD1 (5 bases). The receptor was isolated from a man aged 45-65 years with acute or convalescent COVID-19. Material: peripheral blood. CDR3 coding DNA: TGTGCCAGCAGCTTCGGACAAGCTTTTAACACTGAAGCTTTCTTT. Translation gives CASSFGQAFNTEAFF.